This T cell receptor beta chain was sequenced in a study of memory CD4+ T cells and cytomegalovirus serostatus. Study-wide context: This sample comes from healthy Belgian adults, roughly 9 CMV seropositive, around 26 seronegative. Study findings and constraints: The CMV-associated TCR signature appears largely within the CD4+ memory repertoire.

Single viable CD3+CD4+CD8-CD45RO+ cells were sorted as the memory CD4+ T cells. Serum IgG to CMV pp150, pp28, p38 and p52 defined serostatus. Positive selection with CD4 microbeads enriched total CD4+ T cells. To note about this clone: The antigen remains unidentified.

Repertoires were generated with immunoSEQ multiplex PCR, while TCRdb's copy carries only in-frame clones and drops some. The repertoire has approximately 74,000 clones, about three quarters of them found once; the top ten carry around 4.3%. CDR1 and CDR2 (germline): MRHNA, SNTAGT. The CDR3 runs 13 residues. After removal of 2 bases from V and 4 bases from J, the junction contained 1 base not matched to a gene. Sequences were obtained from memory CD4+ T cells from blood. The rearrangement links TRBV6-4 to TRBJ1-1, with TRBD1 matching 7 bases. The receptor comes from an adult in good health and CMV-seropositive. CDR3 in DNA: TGTGCCAGCAGTGACCAGGGGGGCACTGAAGCTTTCTTT. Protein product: CASSDQGGTEAFF.